The 21 T cell receptor beta chains in this list originate from one sample, sequenced in a study of blood T cell repertoires in COVID-19. The data were produced by immunoSEQ multiplex PCR, yet TCRdb's version contains in-frame clones alone and is incomplete. The sample holds 200,000 to 250,000 clones, 70% to 90% seen once. Sequencing was performed on peripheral blood. The receptors stem from a man aged 40-49 years with acute or convalescent COVID-19.

The chain links TRBV2 to TRBJ2-2; 8 positions agree with TRBD1. The V gene end was trimmed by 6 bases and the J gene end by 1 base; junction bases not matched to a gene: 4. The length of the CDR3 is 15 residues. Germline lookup yields CDR1 SNHLY and CDR2 FYNNEI. CDR3 sequence (DNA): TGTGCCAGCAGGGGCAGGGGGCAGAACACCGGGGAGCTGTTTTTT. This encodes CASRGRGQNTGELFF.

V gene TRBV18 combines with J gene TRBJ1-1, with 7 positions matching TRBD1. The CDR3 length is 15 residues. Germline V gene lookup returns CDR1 KGHSH and CDR2 LQKENI. V lost 0 bases and J lost 2; bases outside the gene matches: 3. This CDR3 is CASSPPDRANTEAFF. DNA of the CDR3: TGTGCCAGCTCACCACCCGACAGGGCTAACACTGAAGCTTTCTTT.

The chain links TRBV4-2 to TRBJ2-7; 7 bases align to TRBD2. V was clipped by 4 bases and J by 4 bases; unmatched bases: 10. CDR1 LGHNA and CDR2 YNFKEQ come from the germline V gene. This CDR3 contains 15 residues. As DNA, the CDR3 is TGTGCCAGCAGCCTGGGACTACCCACAATTTACGAGCAGTACTTC. It yields the protein CASSLGLPTIYEQYF.

CDR3 protein: CASSQLDREGTDTQYF. As DNA, the CDR3 is TGCGCCAGCAGCCAACTGGACAGGGAGGGCACAGATACGCAGTATTTT. The J gene is TRBJ2-3, the V gene TRBV4-3, with TRBD1 matching 8 bases. The CDR3 is made up of 16 amino acids. V dropped 2 bases and J dropped 1; count of bases not matched to a gene: 5. Per the germline V gene, CDR1 is LGHNA and CDR2 is YSLEER.

The gene calls are TRBV7-9 and TRBJ1-2; TRBD1 might be the D (6 bases). The CDR3 loop spans 14 amino acids. V lost 7 bases, J lost 4 bases, and 16 bases lay in between. Germline assignment: CDR1 SEHNR and CDR2 FQNEAQ (reference sequence). The CDR3 loop reads CASTPGGSAYGYTF. The CDR3 DNA reads as TGTGCCAGCACCCCGGGGGGCAGCGCCTATGGCTACACCTTC.

J is TRBJ1-4 and V is TRBV28; D call uncertain. The V gene lost 4 bases and the J gene lost 5 bases, with 11 bases spanning the gap. The CDR3 consists of 14 residues. Germline V gives CDR1 MDHEN, CDR2 SYDVKM. This CDR3 is CASSSPAGNEKLFF. The CDR3, as DNA: TGTGCCAGCAGTTCGCCAGCGGGGAATGAAAAACTGTTTTTT.

V is TRBV3-1 (or the pseudogene TRBV3-2) and J is TRBJ1-6; 11 bases map to TRBD1. Germline V CDR1 and CDR2: LGHDT, YNNKEL (reference sequence). V dropped 2 bases and J dropped 8; count of bases not matched to a gene: 2. The CDR3 has 15 amino acids. The CDR3 DNA is TGTGCCAGCAGCCAACCGGGACAGGGGGATTCACCCCTCCACTTT. This gives the protein CASSQPGQGDSPLHF.

This chain uses TRBV18 with TRBJ1-2; 8 bases are a match to TRBD1. There are 15 residues in the CDR3. The germline V gene has CDR1 KGHSH and CDR2 LQKENI. V shed 2 bases and J 4 bases; nucleotides not matched to a gene: 6. Written as DNA, the CDR3 is TGTGCCAGCTCACCAGCAGTCACAGGGGGCTATGGCTACACCTTC. Amino acids: CASSPAVTGGYGYTF.

This clone was counted once. This chain links TRBV7-8 with TRBJ2-2; 10 nucleotides match TRBD2. Germline assignment: CDR1 SGHVS and CDR2 FQNEAQ. The CDR3 is 21 residues long. V was clipped by 2 bases and J by 0 bases; unmatched bases: 15. The CDR3 DNA reads TGTGCCAGCAGCTTAAGGTCTAGCGGGGGCCGGAGAGGATCGAACACCGGGGAGCTGTTTTTT. Its translation: CASSLRSSGGRRGSNTGELFF.

The chain joins TRBV30 to TRBJ1-1; tentatively, D is TRBD1 (5 bases). With 7 bases removed from V and 1 base from J, the gap between germline ends came to 16 bases. Germline CDR1 GTSNPN, CDR2 SVGIG (reference sequence). The CDR3 contains 14 residues. CDR3 loop: CASSWGGKNTEAFF. The CDR3 region has the DNA TGTGCCTCGTCCTGGGGGGGGAAGAACACTGAAGCTTTCTTT.

The chain links TRBV19 to TRBJ1-5; 9 bases map to TRBD1. CDR3 length equals 15 residues. V was clipped by 6 bases and J by 4 bases; unmatched bases: 7. CDR1 and CDR2 (germline): LNHDA, SQIVND (reference sequence). CDR3 coding DNA: TGTGCCAGTAGGCCGGGACAGGGACTTAATCAGCCCCAGCATTTT. Encoded protein: CASRPGQGLNQPQHF.

The chain recombines TRBV12-3 or TRBV12-4 with TRBJ1-2; perhaps TRBD1 as D (6 bases). Trimming stripped 6 bases from V and 2 bases from J, with 10 bases between. There are 13 residues in the CDR3. CDR3 loop: CASRDQGNYGYTF. The CDR3 nucleotides are TGTGCCAGCAGGGATCAGGGGAACTATGGCTACACCTTC.

V is TRBV10-3 and J is TRBJ1-2, with a tentative D call TRBD1 (5 bases). The CDR3 contains 13 residues. Deletions cut 0 bases from V and 5 bases from J, with 7 bases between. Germline V gives CDR1 ENHRY, CDR2 SYGVKD. CDR3 sequence reads: CAISESGGYGYTF. As DNA, the CDR3 is TGTGCCATCAGTGAGTCGGGGGGTTATGGCTACACCTTC.

J is TRBJ2-1 and V is TRBV7-8, with 7 positions matching TRBD2. From germline, CDR1 is SGHVS and CDR2 FQNEAQ. J was trimmed by 0 bases and V by 6 bases; bases with no gene match: 5. This CDR3 region has 15 residues. The CDR3 sequence is CASSSGGYSYNEQFF. CDR3 in DNA: TGTGCCAGCAGTTCCGGGGGGTACTCCTACAATGAGCAGTTCTTC.

The chain employs TRBV6-5 and TRBJ1-3; D remains ambiguous. The length of the CDR3 is 14 residues. Germline V gene sequence: CDR1 MNHEY, CDR2 SVGAGI. V was trimmed by 6 bases and J by 1 base, leaving 10 bases between them. CDR3 amino acids: CASSPGGSGNTIYF. CDR3 bases: TGTGCCAGCAGCCCGGGAGGTTCTGGAAACACCATATATTTT.

Details on this clone: The junction differs from germline at one of its ends, possibly a read error. The CDR3 here is CASSAFAGEYEETQYF. CDR3 DNA sequence: TGTGCTAGCAGCGCTTTCGCAGGGGAATATGAAGAGACCCAGTACTTC. The V and J genes are TRBV7-7 and TRBJ2-5; tentative D call: TRBD1 (6 bases). The CDR3 spans 16 residues. Germline V gene sequence: CDR1 SSHAT, CDR2 FNYEAQ (reference sequence).

The rearrangement links TRBV10-2 to TRBJ1-2; D is ambiguous. CDR1 is WSHSY and CDR2 is SAAADI in the germline V gene. The CDR3 is made up of 12 amino acids. Trimming cost V 5 bases and J 4 bases, with 8 bases left between them. The CDR3 here is CASSQGLYGYTF. The CDR3 DNA is TGCGCCAGCAGTCAAGGACTCTATGGCTACACCTTC.

The rearrangement links TRBV7-3 to TRBJ2-1; 12 nucleotides agree with TRBD2. The V and J ends lost 4 bases and 7 bases, in that order; junction bases with no gene match: 2. The CDR3 is 14 residues long. Germline CDR1 reads SGHTA; CDR2 reads FQGTGA. CDR3 sequence (DNA): TGTGCCAGCAGCTCTCTAGCGGGGGGGAATGAGCAGTTCTTC. Translating it yields CASSSLAGGNEQFF.

The chain links TRBV6-1 to TRBJ1-2, with a tentative D call TRBD1 (6 bases). The germline V and J ends were trimmed by 3 bases and 6 bases, with 11 bases remaining between them. The V gene's germline CDR1 is MNHNS and CDR2 SASEGT. The CDR3 extends over 13 amino acids. The CDR3 region is CASSEGTFNGYTF. The DNA of the CDR3 is TGTGCCAGCAGTGAGGGGACATTTAATGGCTACACCTTC.

CDR3 amino acids: CAWCPQRNYGYTF. The CDR3 region has the DNA TGTGCCTGGTGCCCTCAGAGGAACTATGGCTACACCTTC. This chain links TRBV30 with TRBJ1-2; D is undetermined. The CDR3 sequence is 13 residues long. Germline assignment: CDR1 GTSNPN and CDR2 SVGIG (reference sequence). The germline V and J ends were trimmed by 5 bases and 2 bases, with 12 bases remaining between them.

The CDR3 nucleotides are TGTGCTAGTGGTTTGCTAGCGGGGGGAGTTGAGCAGTTCTTC. As protein: CASGLLAGGVEQFF. The rearrangement uses TRBV12-5 and TRBJ2-1; 11 nucleotides line up with TRBD2. Germline-derived CDR1 and CDR2 are LGHNT and FRNRAP. After removal of 2 bases from V and 9 bases from J, the junction contained 3 bases not matched to a gene. The CDR3 has 14 residues.